These 24 T cell receptor beta chains share one sample of origin, sequenced in a study of control samples from healthy donors and cancer patients (dated by TCRdb to 2018 to 2021). Library construction relied on the immunoSEQ multiplex PCR assay. Held by TCRdb, this immuneACCESS table contains in-frame sequences only and omits some clones. Under half of the omission traces to an unresolved V gene where checked; the cause of the rest is unknown. This sample comprises fewer than 60,000 clones, about 90% of them detected only once. The ten largest clones represent over 9.5% of the sample. Specimen: PBMCs. The receptors come from a woman in her sixties with lung cancer.

The CDR3 DNA reads as TGTGCCAGCTCACCCGTTCTAGATTGGCAAGAGACCCAGTACTTC. This gives the protein CASSPVLDWQETQYF. The genes are TRBV18 and TRBJ2-5; D remains ambiguous. Trimming stripped 3 bases from V and 2 bases from J, with 13 bases between. This CDR3 has 15 residues. Germline V gives CDR1 KGHSH, CDR2 LQKENI.

The chain recombines TRBV5-4 with TRBJ2-7; D is unresolved. The V end lost 0 bases, the J end lost 2 bases, and 15 bases lay between the germline ends. The CDR3 consists of 16 residues. Germline V lookup: CDR1 SGHNT, CDR2 YYREEE (reference sequence). The CDR3 here is CASSLGSRQAAYEQYF. The DNA for the CDR3 is TGTGCCAGCAGCTTGGGTTCCCGGCAGGCCGCCTACGAGCAGTACTTC.

The chain couples TRBV6-5 to TRBJ1-1; D gene uncertain. CDR1 MNHEY and CDR2 SVGAGI come from the germline V gene. This CDR3 comprises 12 residues. Trimming shortened V by 5 bases and J by 12 bases, and 16 bases separated the two germline ends. CDR3 DNA: TGTGCCAGCAGTAACCCTTTGGTGGGAACTTTCTTT. Translation: CASSNPLVGTFF.

The rearrangement links TRBV2 to TRBJ2-2, with 7 positions matching TRBD1. The CDR3 length is 16 residues. Trimming took 4 bases from V and 0 from J; bases not matched to a gene: 5. CDR1 and CDR2 from the germline V gene are SNHLY and FYNNEI. The CDR3 DNA is TGTGCCAGCAGTGGCTCCGGGACAGCGAACACCGGGGAGCTGTTTTTT. The encoded protein is CASSGSGTANTGELFF.

The gene calls are TRBV15 and TRBJ1-1, with 8 nucleotides matching TRBD1. The CDR3 contains 15 residues. Germline-derived CDR1 and CDR2 are LNHNV and YYDKDF (reference sequence). V lost 1 base, J lost 4 bases, and 5 bases stayed unmatched. CDR3 region: CATSRGTGSGTEAFF. In DNA form, the CDR3 reads TGTGCCACCAGCAGAGGGACAGGGTCGGGCACTGAAGCTTTCTTT.

CDR3 DNA sequence: TGTGCCAGCAGCCCCGACAGGTTTCAGCCCCAGCATTTT. It specifies CASSPDRFQPQHF. This sequence joins TRBV6-5 and TRBJ1-5; maybe TRBD1 (6 bases). CDR3 size: 13 residues. Germline V gene lookup returns CDR1 MNHEY and CDR2 SVGAGI. V dropped 6 bases and J dropped 6 bases, with 12 bases sitting between them.

The CDR3 spells CAFARDSGTQYF. The CDR3 DNA reads TGTGCCTTCGCCCGGGACAGTGGGACGCAGTATTTT. The rearrangement uses TRBV10-3 and TRBJ2-3; 7 nucleotides match TRBD1. The CDR3 totals 12 residues. J lost 9 bases, V lost 11 bases, and 11 bases had no gene match. Germline values: CDR1 ENHRY, CDR2 SYGVKD.

This rearrangement joins TRBV9 to TRBJ2-7; D gene uncertain. The CDR3 sequence is 13 residues long. Germline CDR1 is SGDLS and CDR2 is YYNGEE. Trimming took off 2 bases at V and 6 bases at J, with 12 bases between the two ends. Here the CDR3 DNA reads TGTGCCAGCAGCGTGACTCCCCGGGCCGAGCAGTACTTC. This gives the protein CASSVTPRAEQYF. Using reference TRBV9 and TRBJ2-7 for the parts outside the CDR3, the full variable domain is DSGVTQTPKHLITATGQRVTLRCSPRSGDLSVYWYQQSLDQGLQFLIQYYNGEERAKGNILERFSAQQFPDLHSELNLSSLELGDSALYFCASSVTPRAEQYFGPGTRLTVT.

J is TRBJ1-2 and V is TRBV5-1, with a tentative D call TRBD1 (5 bases). This CDR3 is 16 amino acids long. Per the germline V gene, CDR1 is SGHRS and CDR2 is YFSETQ. Trimming shortened V by 0 bases and J by 1 base, and 13 bases separated the two germline ends. The CDR3 loop is CASSLGPGRNNYGYTF. CDR3 DNA sequence: TGCGCCAGCAGCTTGGGGCCGGGGCGGAATAACTATGGCTACACCTTC.

The chain links TRBV10-1 to TRBJ2-7; maybe TRBD2 (6 bases). Germline values: CDR1 WNHNN, CDR2 SYGVQD (reference sequence). V was shortened by 2 bases and J by 2 bases, with 19 bases between the two germline ends. This CDR3 contains 17 residues. The CDR3 reads CASSEPTSNGSPYEQYF. CDR3 DNA: TGCGCCAGCAGTGAGCCGACCTCCAACGGGAGCCCCTACGAGCAGTACTTC.

This sequence joins TRBV30 and TRBJ1-2; 7 bases match TRBD1. Per germline, CDR1 GTSNPN and CDR2 SVGIG (reference sequence). V was clipped by 3 bases and J by 5 bases; unmatched bases: 9. The CDR3 consists of 14 residues. The CDR3: CAWSHRGIKYGYTF. In nucleotides, the CDR3 is TGTGCCTGGAGCCACAGGGGAATTAAGTATGGCTACACCTTC.

This clone came up once. V and J are TRBV5-1 and TRBJ2-7; 10 bases are shared with TRBD1. Germline V CDR1 and CDR2: SGHRS, YFSETQ. V was clipped by 4 bases and J by 5 bases; unmatched bases: 3. The CDR3 contains 13 residues. The CDR3 reads CASSGQGGHEQYF. DNA of the CDR3: TGCGCCAGCAGCGGACAGGGGGGGCACGAGCAGTACTTC.

By sample share, this clone is medium-sized. J is TRBJ1-6 and V is TRBV6-5, with D unclear. V was pared by 4 bases and J by 3 bases, with 13 bases between. Germline CDR1 MNHEY, CDR2 SVGAGI. The CDR3 is 16 amino acids. The CDR3: CASSSTLMGYNSPLHF. The CDR3 bases are TGTGCCAGCAGTTCCACACTCATGGGCTATAATTCACCCCTCCACTTT.

CDR3 DNA sequence: TGTGCCAGCAGCACAGACAGGGAAGGCCTTCAGTACTTC. It codes for CASSTDREGLQYF. The rearrangement links TRBV11-2 to TRBJ2-4; 7 positions match TRBD1. Per the germline V gene, CDR1 is SGHAT and CDR2 is FQNNGV. CDR3 length equals 13 residues. Trimming removed 5 bases from V and 11 bases from J; junction bases left unmatched: 9.

This clone is a singleton in its sample. This sequence joins TRBV6-5 and TRBJ1-2; 9 positions match TRBD1. V lost 6 bases and J lost 7; bases outside the gene matches: 9. The V gene's germline CDR1 is MNHEY and CDR2 SVGAGI. This CDR3 spans 14 amino acids. The CDR3 is CASSHDRGGSGYTF. The CDR3 coding sequence is TGTGCCAGCAGCCATGACAGGGGGGGCTCTGGCTACACCTTC.

The rearrangement joins TRBV2 to TRBJ2-2; the D gene could be TRBD1 or TRBD2 (5 bases each). Trimming removed 6 bases from V and 7 bases from J, with 15 bases in between. The CDR3 length is 14 residues. The germline V gene encodes CDR1 SNHLY and CDR2 FYNNEI. The CDR3 DNA reads as TGTGCCAGCAGCCCCCTGAGGGGTATCGGGGAGCTGTTTTTT. It is translated as CASSPLRGIGELFF.

Note on this clone: The sample has other DNA sequences that encode this CDR3 too. The chain has TRBV7-3 and TRBJ2-1; possibly TRBD2 for D (5 bases). In germline, CDR1 is SGHTA, CDR2 FQGTGA. This CDR3 has 14 residues. Trimming removed 4 bases at V and 3 bases at J, with 10 bases between. CDR3 bases: TGTGCCAGCAGCTCCCCCGGGGTCTACAATGAGCAGTTCTTC. This translates into CASSSPGVYNEQFF.

The chain is built from TRBV6-4 and TRBJ1-1, with D maybe TRBD1 (5 bases). Between the trimmed V and J ends, which lost 5 bases and 0 bases, there was a span of 7 bases. Germline V gene data show CDR1 as MRHNA and CDR2 as SNTAGT. CDR3 length: 13 residues. The CDR3 here is CASSSDMNTEAFF. CDR3 coding DNA: TGTGCCAGCAGTTCGGACATGAACACTGAAGCTTTCTTT.

The CDR3, as DNA: TGTGCCAGCAGTCGGGGGGGAACAGATACGCAGTATTTT. Translating it yields CASSRGGTDTQYF. V is TRBV6-5 and J is TRBJ2-3; 8 bases map to TRBD2. The V gene's germline CDR1 is MNHEY and CDR2 SVGAGI. After removal of 5 bases from V and 3 bases from J, the junction contained 1 base not matched to a gene. The CDR3 runs 13 residues.

The chain employs TRBV10-3 and TRBJ2-7; D is unclear. Trimming pared 4 bases from V and 2 bases from J, leaving 15 bases between. Germline lookup yields CDR1 ENHRY and CDR2 SYGVKD. This CDR3 contains 15 residues. The CDR3 nucleotides read TGTGCCATCAGTGGGTTGGCGGCTCTGACCTACGAGCAGTACTTC. It yields the protein CAISGLAALTYEQYF.

V gene TRBV6-6 combines with J gene TRBJ1-1; 8 positions agree with TRBD1. The CDR3 length is 16 residues. The trim removed 5 bases at V and 5 bases at J, leaving 13 bases unmatched. Germline V gives CDR1 MNHNY, CDR2 SVGAGI (reference sequence). CDR3 in amino acids: CASSPRDGRGRTEAFF. DNA for the CDR3: TGTGCCAGCAGTCCAAGGGATGGCAGGGGGCGAACTGAAGCTTTCTTT.

Of note for this clone: Other DNA sequences in this sample translate to the same CDR3. The chain combines TRBV18 with TRBJ1-5; D gene unclear. Germline values: CDR1 KGHSH, CDR2 LQKENI. The CDR3 consists of 15 residues. V was clipped by 2 bases and J by 1 base, with 9 bases between them. The DNA of the CDR3 is TGTGCCAGCTCACCAGGGCCTCGGAGCAATCAGCCCCAGCATTTT. Translated: CASSPGPRSNQPQHF.

The CDR3 coding sequence is TGTGCCAGCAGCTTAGAACGGTTGTTAGCTGGTGAGCAGTACTTC. Its protein is CASSLERLLAGEQYF. The chain links TRBV11-2 to TRBJ2-7; no definite D call. The CDR3 has 15 residues. The V gene lost 0 bases and the J gene lost 7 bases, with 16 bases spanning the gap. Germline V lookup: CDR1 SGHAT, CDR2 FQNNGV.

V is TRBV5-6 and J is TRBJ2-1, with 11 bases aligning to TRBD2. There are 15 residues in the CDR3. V shed 2 bases and J 10 bases; nucleotides not matched to a gene: 8. The germline CDR1 and CDR2 sequences are SGHDT and YYEEEE. CDR3 DNA: TGTGCCAGCAGCTTTGTCGGGACTAGCGGCGGAGAGCAGTTCTTC. Residues: CASSFVGTSGGEQFF.